This T cell receptor (beta chain) was profiled in a study of cytomegalovirus exposure and HLA in healthy donors. Study observations and caveats: In an earlier analysis, productive rearrangement rates for most beta V segments clustered near 87% or 30%. Within a later analysis, the majority of CMV-associated TCR beta chains appeared HLA-restricted. TRBV6-2, TRBV6-3 and some other V segments were unresolvable in 87-base-pair reads. CMV serostatus stood as the only immune exposure information on hand.

PCR was performed using 60 Vbeta and 13 Jbeta primers. Assay used: immunoSEQ multiplex PCR; TCRdb lists only in-frame clones, some missing. The sample consists of about 130,000 clones, over 75% of them appearing once. CDR1 MNHEY and CDR2 SMNVEV come from the germline V gene (reference sequence). The CDR3 is made up of 17 amino acids. V lost 2 bases and J lost 7; bases outside the gene matches: 12. About this clone itself: As yet, its antigen is unknown.

This TCR was sampled from a woman aged 40 to 50 in good health and CMV-seropositive. The chain joins TRBV27 to TRBJ2-1, with 9 bases aligning to TRBD2. Specimen: PBMCs. The CDR3 protein is CASSLGMGGGARNEQFF. In DNA, the CDR3 is TGTGCCAGCAGTTTAGGAATGGGCGGGGGGGCCAGAAATGAGCAGTTCTTC.